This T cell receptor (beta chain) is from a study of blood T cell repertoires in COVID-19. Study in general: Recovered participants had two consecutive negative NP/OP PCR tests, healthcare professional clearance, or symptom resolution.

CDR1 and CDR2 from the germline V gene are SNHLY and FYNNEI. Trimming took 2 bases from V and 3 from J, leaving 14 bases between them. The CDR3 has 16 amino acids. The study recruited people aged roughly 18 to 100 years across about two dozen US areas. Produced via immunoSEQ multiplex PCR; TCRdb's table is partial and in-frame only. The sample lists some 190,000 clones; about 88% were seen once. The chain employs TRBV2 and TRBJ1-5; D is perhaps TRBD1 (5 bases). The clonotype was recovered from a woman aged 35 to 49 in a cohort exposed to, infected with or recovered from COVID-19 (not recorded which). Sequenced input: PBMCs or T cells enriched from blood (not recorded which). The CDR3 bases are TGTGCCAGCAGTGAATGGGGCAGGGACTTCAATCAGCCCCAGCATTTT. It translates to CASSEWGRDFNQPQHF.